The 30 T cell receptor beta chains listed next were all sequenced from one sample in a study of T cells after yellow fever vaccination (dated by TCRdb to between 2019 and 2020). The library was obtained by 5' RACE. These reads were obtained on an Illumina NovaSeq 6000. TCRdb's own reprocessing of the public reads used fastp at Q25 and MiXCR and kept productive beta chains. When rows share a CDR3 protein, they turn into one entry using the most common DNA and genes. The sample table lists hundreds of thousands of distinct CDR3 sequences, approximately 13% of them with a count of one. More than 3% of the sample belongs to the ten largest clones. The label giving this sample's treatment or condition can be read as: live attenuated yellow fever vaccine strain. Sequencing was performed on CD4+ T cells sorted from PBMCs, taken 15 days after the yellow fever booster vaccination. The receptors here all came from a man aged 18 to 29 who received the YFV17D yellow fever vaccine.

V is TRBV7-6 and J is TRBJ1-4; no reliable D call. In germline, CDR1 is SGHVS, CDR2 FNYEAQ. With 2 bases removed from V and 8 bases from J, the gap between germline ends came to 21 bases. CDR3 length: 17 amino acids. In DNA form, the CDR3 reads TGTGCCAGCAGCTTAATTGCCGGGATCGGGCGTGGGGAAAAACTGTTTTTT. This gives the protein CASSLIAGIGRGEKLFF.

This clonotype turned up a few times. The rearrangement links TRBV12-3 or TRBV12-4 to TRBJ1-2; possible D gene TRBD1, 5 bases. The CDR3 extends over 13 amino acids. Trimming pared 3 bases from V and 6 bases from J, leaving 11 bases between. CDR3 sequence (DNA): TGTGCCAGCAGTTTGAGGGGAATCCATGGCTACACCTTC. Its protein is CASSLRGIHGYTF.

The J gene is TRBJ2-1, the V gene TRBV29-1; D gene ambiguous. The V gene's germline CDR1 is SQVTM and CDR2 ANQGSEA. The ends were cut back, 1 base at V and 9 bases at J, with 13 bases in the middle. The CDR3 sequence is 13 residues long. For the CDR3, the DNA is TGCAGCGTTGAAGGTACTATTCGGAGTGAGCAGTTCTTC. It codes for CSVEGTIRSEQFF.

This chain uses TRBV18 with TRBJ2-7; D call uncertain. Between the trimmed V and J ends, which lost 3 bases and 0 bases, there was a span of 9 bases. CDR1 and CDR2 (germline): KGHSH, LQKENI. The CDR3 spans 14 residues. Here the CDR3 reads CASSPRQASYEQYF. The CDR3 DNA reads TGTGCCAGCTCACCTAGGCAGGCCTCCTACGAGCAGTACTTC.

This chain connects TRBV9 to TRBJ1-2; no firm D call. The CDR3 totals 13 residues. The ends were cut back, 0 bases at V and 4 bases at J, with 7 bases in the middle. The germline V gene has CDR1 SGDLS and CDR2 YYNGEE. CDR3 DNA sequence: TGTGCCAGCAGCGTAGAACCCCCCTATGGCTACACCTTC. Translation gives CASSVEPPYGYTF.

There are a few counts of this clonotype. J is TRBJ2-1 and V is TRBV19; 8 bases align to TRBD1. From germline, CDR1 is LNHDA and CDR2 SQIVND (reference sequence). There are 15 residues in the CDR3. The trim removed 3 bases at V and 4 bases at J, leaving 5 bases unmatched. CDR3 residues: CASSMGQGAYNEQFF. Written as DNA, the CDR3 is TGTGCCAGTAGTATGGGGCAGGGGGCGTACAATGAGCAGTTCTTC.

The V and J genes are TRBV29-1 and TRBJ1-1; TRBD1 matches at 7 bases. Germline trimming cut 7 bases from V and 9 bases from J; bases unmatched to any gene: 5. The length of the CDR3 is 10 residues. Germline V gives CDR1 SQVTM, CDR2 ANQGSEA. The CDR3 bases are TGCAGCGCATTACAGGGGAAAGCTTTCTTT. It translates to CSALQGKAFF. The full variable domain, completed using reference TRBV29-1 and TRBJ1-1, is SAVISQKPSRDICQRGTSLTIQCQVDSQVTMMFWYRQQPGQSLTLIATANQGSEATYESGFVIDKFPISRPNLTFSTLTVSNMSPEDSSIYLCSALQGKAFFGQGTRLTVV.

This clonotype turned up a few times. The V and J genes are TRBV24-1 and TRBJ2-1; possibly TRBD1 for D (6 bases). The V gene's germline CDR1 is KGHDR and CDR2 SFDVKD. The CDR3 spans 13 residues. Trimming removed 2 bases from V and 8 bases from J, with 9 bases in between. CDR3 sequence: CATSDSYRDEQFF. The CDR3 coding sequence is TGTGCCACCAGTGATTCATACAGGGATGAGCAGTTCTTC.

This clonotype was counted a few times. J is TRBJ2-1 and V is TRBV5-1, with a weak D call TRBD1 (5 bases). Germline V gene data show CDR1 as SGHRS and CDR2 as YFSETQ. The V and J ends lost 1 base and 0 bases respectively, with 14 bases between them. The CDR3 consists of 17 residues. The CDR3 DNA reads as TGCGCCAGCAGCTTGCTAGGGGCATACGGCTCCTACAATGAGCAGTTCTTC. This sequence encodes CASSLLGAYGSYNEQFF.

CDR3 coding DNA: TGTGCCAGCAGTGTCAGAGGGACCCCGTACACAGATACGCAGTATTTT. It codes for CASSVRGTPYTDTQYF. The V gene is TRBV6-4, the J gene TRBJ2-3; D is tentatively TRBD1 or TRBD2 (5 bases each). CDR3 size: 16 residues. Germline values: CDR1 MRHNA, CDR2 SNTAGT. The V gene lost 4 bases and the J gene lost 2 bases, with 16 bases spanning the gap.

This chain uses TRBV4-3 with TRBJ2-1, with 12 bases aligning to TRBD2. This CDR3 contains 18 residues. Per the germline V gene, CDR1 is LGHNA and CDR2 is YSLEER. With V trimmed by 0 bases and J by 4 bases, 7 bases remained unmatched. The CDR3 coding sequence is TGCGCCAGCAGCCAAGAACGACTAGCGGGGGCCCCATACAATGAGCAGTTCTTC. Translation gives CASSQERLAGAPYNEQFF.

The V and J genes are TRBV7-2 and TRBJ2-7, with no clear D. This CDR3 is built from 12 residues. Trimming took 4 bases from V and 0 from J, leaving 4 bases between them. Per the germline V gene, CDR1 is SGHTA and CDR2 is FQGNSA. CDR3 sequence: CASSCASYEQYV. The DNA of the CDR3 is TGTGCCAGCAGCTGCGCCTCCTACGAGCAGTACGTC.

This clonotype was detected a few times. J is TRBJ2-4 and V is TRBV25-1; 12 nucleotides line up with TRBD2. CDR3 length equals 19 residues. V dropped 2 bases and J dropped 2; count of bases not matched to a gene: 10. The V gene's germline CDR1 is MGHDK and CDR2 SYGVNS. The CDR3 DNA follows: TGTGCCAGCAGTGAAGCTAGCGGGGGGGCCGGGAGTCCCAAAAACATTCAGTACTTC. It yields the protein CASSEASGGAGSPKNIQYF.

This clonotype has a handful of counts. The chain recombines TRBV9 with TRBJ2-3; 8 bases are shared with TRBD2. The CDR3 length is 17 residues. The V segment lost 4 bases and the J segment 0 bases; nucleotides outside the gene matches: 10. The germline V gene has CDR1 SGDLS and CDR2 YYNGEE. CDR3: CASSIYSGGASTDTQYF. CDR3 DNA sequence: TGTGCCAGCAGCATATACAGCGGGGGAGCCAGCACAGATACGCAGTATTTT.

This CDR3 reads CASSAAAGSGELFF. Here the CDR3 DNA reads TGTGCCAGCAGCGCCGCGGCGGGGTCCGGGGAGCTGTTTTTT. The chain links TRBV7-6 to TRBJ2-2; D is possibly TRBD2 (6 bases). Between the trimmed V and J ends, which lost 5 bases and 6 bases, there was a span of 13 bases. This CDR3 comprises 14 residues. CDR1 is SGHVS, CDR2 FNYEAQ, per germline. Variable domain in full (rest from reference TRBV7-6 and TRBJ2-2): GAGVSQSPRYKVTKRGQDVALRCDPISGHVSLYWYRQALGQGPEFLTYFNYEAQQDKSGLPNDRFSAERPEGSISTLTIQRTEQRDSAMYRCASSAAAGSGELFFGEGSRLTVL.

This clonotype has a handful of counts. This chain joins TRBV6-2 or TRBV6-3 and TRBJ2-1; no firm D call. The CDR3 is made up of 10 amino acids. Germline V gene data show CDR1 as MNHEY and CDR2 as SVGEGT. Trimming pared 5 bases from V and 5 bases from J, leaving 1 base between. The CDR3 spells CASSDNEQFF. CDR3 in DNA: TGTGCCAGCAGTGACAATGAGCAGTTCTTC.

There are a few counts of this clonotype. CDR3 region: CASSFFGLSYEQYF. The CDR3 nucleotides read TGTGCCAGCAGCTTCTTTGGACTATCCTACGAGCAGTACTTC. The V and J genes are TRBV11-2 and TRBJ2-7, with D possibly TRBD2 on 6 matching bases. Germline loops: CDR1 SGHAT, CDR2 FQNNGV. V lost 3 bases and J lost 1, with 10 bases in between. This CDR3 is built from 14 residues.

This chain connects TRBV9 to TRBJ2-1; no definite D call. The ends were cut back, 0 bases at V and 4 bases at J, with 11 bases in the middle. The CDR3 is made up of 15 amino acids. CDR1 and CDR2 (germline): SGDLS, YYNGEE. The CDR3 DNA is TGTGCCAGCAGCGTAGCACTTTCTTCATACAATGAGCAGTTCTTC. It yields the protein CASSVALSSYNEQFF.

In this sample, this clonotype turned up a few times. The chain combines TRBV2 with TRBJ2-5, with 10 positions matching TRBD1. This CDR3 is built from 15 residues. V was pared by 6 bases and J by 5 bases, with 9 bases of the junction left unmatched. Germline V gene lookup returns CDR1 SNHLY and CDR2 FYNNEI. The chain's CDR3 is CASRLGQGVVETQYF. Written as DNA, the CDR3 is TGTGCCAGCAGGCTCGGACAGGGGGTAGTGGAGACCCAGTACTTC.

Only a few counts were recorded for this clonotype. The CDR3 DNA reads as TGTGCCAGCAGCTTAGCCGGAGCTGGGGGCTACACCTTC. Translation: CASSLAGAGGYTF. The chain combines TRBV11-2 with TRBJ1-2, with no clear D. This CDR3 comprises 13 residues. The germline V gene has CDR1 SGHAT and CDR2 FQNNGV. Trimming took off 1 base at V and 8 bases at J, with 11 bases between the two ends.

The chain carries TRBV7-2 and TRBJ1-1, with D hard to call. The CDR3 has 13 amino acids. Germline CDR1 is SGHTA and CDR2 is FQGNSA. The V end was cut by 5 bases, the J end by 6 bases, with 13 bases between. The chain's CDR3 is CASSPQSRSEAFF. CDR3 DNA: TGTGCCAGCAGCCCGCAAAGTCGCTCTGAAGCTTTCTTT.

In this sample, this clonotype turned up a few times. The genes are TRBV6-2 or TRBV6-3 and TRBJ2-1, with 8 bases matching TRBD2. With 5 bases clipped from V and 6 bases from J, the junction kept 9 bases outside the gene matches. Germline-derived CDR1 and CDR2 are MNHEY and SVGEGT. There are 15 residues in the CDR3. For the CDR3, the DNA is TGTGCCAGCAGTCCCCGGGGGGGGAGCAGCAATGAGCAGTTCTTC. Translation gives CASSPRGGSSNEQFF.

This clonotype has just a few counts. This CDR3 reads CASSVGVTSGHNEQFF. The CDR3 coding sequence is TGTGCCAGCAGCGTGGGGGTGACTAGCGGTCACAATGAGCAGTTCTTC. The V and J genes are TRBV9 and TRBJ2-1, with 9 bases that match TRBD2. V dropped 2 bases and J dropped 5; count of bases not matched to a gene: 8. The CDR3 sequence is 16 residues long. CDR1 and CDR2 from the germline V gene are SGDLS and YYNGEE.

The rearrangement joins TRBV19 to TRBJ2-4; 10 nucleotides agree with TRBD1. The CDR3 consists of 14 residues. V lost 3 bases, J lost 8 bases, and 4 bases stayed unmatched. CDR1 is LNHDA, CDR2 SQIVND, per germline (reference sequence). The CDR3 nucleotides read TGTGCCAGTAGTATTCGACAGGGGGCTGACATTCAGTACTTC. Translating it yields CASSIRQGADIQYF.

The V and J genes are TRBV6-2 or TRBV6-3 and TRBJ2-5, with TRBD2 matching over 7 bases. Per the germline V gene, CDR1 is MNHEY and CDR2 is SVGEGT. The CDR3 is 12 residues long. Trimming at V came to 6 bases and at J to 5 bases, leaving 3 bases not matched to a gene. DNA of the CDR3: TGTGCCAGCAGGACCGGGGGGGAGACCCAGTACTTC. It is translated as CASRTGGETQYF.

The chain has TRBV7-2 and TRBJ2-4; 8 nucleotides match TRBD1. Germline lookup yields CDR1 SGHTA and CDR2 FQGNSA. Losses at the gene ends were 5 bases for V and 10 bases for J; bases not matched to a gene: 10. This CDR3 has 14 residues. The CDR3 sequence: CASSPEDRVGIQYF. The CDR3 DNA sequence: TGTGCCAGCAGCCCCGAGGACAGGGTAGGGATTCAGTACTTC.

V usage is TRBV5-1 and J usage is TRBJ2-5; tentatively, D is TRBD1 (5 bases). Germline assignment: CDR1 SGHRS and CDR2 YFSETQ. The CDR3 consists of 21 residues. Trimming pared 2 bases from V and 3 bases from J, leaving 32 bases between. In DNA form, the CDR3 reads TGCGCCAGCAGCTTTCCGCCGTCCTTACACGCACCCCGGCAGGGTAAAGAGACCCAGTACTTC. Its translation is CASSFPPSLHAPRQGKETQYF.

This clonotype was seen ten or more times. The chain carries TRBV7-8 and TRBJ2-2; D uncertain. V lost 2 bases and J lost 0, with 13 bases in between. Per the germline V gene, CDR1 is SGHVS and CDR2 is FQNEAQ. The CDR3 totals 17 residues. The CDR3 here is CASSLRKAGPNTGELFF. The CDR3 nucleotides read TGTGCCAGCAGCTTAAGAAAGGCAGGTCCGAACACCGGGGAGCTGTTTTTT.

This clonotype was counted a few times. CDR3 nucleotide sequence: TGCGCCAGCAGCCGCTGGGGCAGTGGACAAGAGACCCAGTACTTC. This encodes CASSRWGSGQETQYF. This chain joins TRBV5-1 and TRBJ2-5; D may be TRBD1 (5 bases). Germline CDR1 is SGHRS and CDR2 is YFSETQ. The CDR3 extends over 15 amino acids. With 4 bases removed from V and 2 bases from J, the gap between germline ends came to 15 bases.

This clonotype has only one observation. This chain connects TRBV10-3 to TRBJ2-2; D not certain. V lost 0 bases, J lost 3 bases, and 17 bases lay in between. This CDR3 is 18 amino acids long. In germline, CDR1 is ENHRY, CDR2 SYGVKD. The CDR3 here is CAISESGPVQVDTGELFF. Written as DNA, the CDR3 is TGTGCCATCAGTGAGTCAGGACCCGTCCAGGTGGACACCGGGGAGCTGTTTTTT.